This T cell receptor beta chain originates from a study of tissue T cells after allogeneic stem cell transplantation. V trimming: 8 bases; J trimming: 2 bases; junction bases outside the gene matches: 3. Per the germline V gene, CDR1 is SGHTA and CDR2 is FQGNSA. CDR3 length: 15 residues. Assay: immunoSEQ multiplex PCR; the TCRdb copy retains only in-frame clones and omits some. The sample lists under 30,000 clones, roughly 70% seen once, with roughly 7.7% in the top ten. The chain joins TRBV7-2 to TRBJ2-5; 15 nucleotides line up with TRBD2. This TCR was recovered from an older female donor with lung cancer. The sequenced sample was tissue from the ileum, obtained at autopsy. In nucleotides, the CDR3 is TGTGCCAGCGGACTAGCGGGAGGGCGGCAAGAGACCCAGTACTTC. It codes for CASGLAGGRQETQYF.